There are many counts of the clone carrying this T cell receptor beta chain. The read comes to an end 3 residues before the CDR3 does, leaving the germline J gene to fill in the end. The protocol was immunoSEQ multiplex PCR, while the TCRdb copy is restricted to in-frame clones and leaves out a portion. There are approximately 30,000 clones in the sample, none observed a single time. This CDR3 has 17 residues. Germline V gives CDR1 DFQATT, CDR2 SNEGSKA (reference sequence). V lost 3 bases and J lost 2; bases outside the gene matches: 8. This sample is drawn from a study of T cell clonality in common variable immunodeficiency.

The sequenced sample consisted of peripheral blood mononuclear cells. This sequence originates from a person aged 18 to 70 in good health. V is TRBV20-1 and J is TRBJ2-3; 13 nucleotides match TRBD2. CDR3 residues: CSARVGLAGTYTDTQYF. The part of the CDR3 DNA that was read is TGCAGTGCTAGGGTGGGACTAGCGGGGACCTACACAGATACG.